The clone carrying this TCR beta chain was seen only a few times. The antigen remains unidentified. Stated time point: technical triplicate 2. The data are from a study of neurological immune-mediated disorders. Study conclusions and caveats: The level of TCR clonal expansion was highest in patients with HTLV-1-associated myelopathy and lowest in multiple sclerosis, where it fell below the level seen in healthy controls. Private repertoires in all groups were suggested by the finding that expanded clones across subjects shared no CDR3 amino acid sequences.

Synthesis of cDNA was accomplished via 5'RACE employing 10-nucleotide random UMIs. In each sequencing run, over 200 million TCR-beta sequences were generated from 15-18 subjects. Via MiXCR, TCRdb re-called the 5' RACE reads, giving one row per CDR3 protein. Seen here are about 55,000 distinct CDR3 sequences, nearly 25% observed once, and the top ten hold about 4.5%. Germline-derived CDR1 and CDR2 are SGHTA and FQGNSA. The CDR3 runs to 13 residues. The V gene lost 3 bases and the J gene lost 4 bases, with 10 bases spanning the gap. The source material was PBMCs. This receptor was taken from a man aged 55 to 70 with HTLV-1-associated myelopathy (HAM/TSP). This chain links TRBV7-2 with TRBJ2-7; TRBD1 might be the D (5 bases). This CDR3 is CASSLGPVYEQYF. CDR3 DNA: TGTGCCAGCAGCTTGGGGCCTGTGTACGAGCAGTACTTC.